This is a list of T cell receptor beta chains from one sample in a study of shared clonotypes between healthy human individuals. Profiling relied on immunoSEQ multiplex PCR, and the TCRdb table lists in-frame clones only, not all of them. The table lists 2 million to 2.5 million clones, about 94% of them singletons. The sample taken for sequencing was naive CD4+ T cells sorted from blood. These receptors all stem from a man between 18 and 35 years old in good health. CDR3s include the opening cysteine and the closing phenylalanine or tryptophan. Fields, in order: CDR3 protein, J gene, V gene, clone size. Clone sizes are given selectively: once, few, many, or a class where the clone is expanded.

CASSQQGTGANEQYF TRBJ2-7 TRBV7-2 .
CAISELEKFYGYTF TRBJ1-2 TRBV10-3 .
CASSAVGGGSYNEQFF TRBJ2-1 TRBV2 .
CASRNGGDSRIEQYF TRBJ2-7 TRBV6-5 .
CASSYLELRGLGNTQYF TRBJ2-3 TRBV6-7 .
CASSQAPGGTYEQYF TRBJ2-7 TRBV14 .
CASSLVAGKQETQYF TRBJ2-5 TRBV7-2 .
CAWSFGLGTAPTYEQYF TRBJ2-7 TRBV30 .
CASSFGTSGFNEQFF TRBJ2-1 TRBV5-1 .
CASSLWWDERGNQPQHF TRBJ1-5 TRBV28 .
CASSAREGASYNEQFF TRBJ2-1 TRBV7-3 .
CASSLGLADTGELFF TRBJ2-2 TRBV5-4 .
CASSFIGQNEKLFF TRBJ1-4 TRBV19 .
CAWSEGQPYEQYF . TRBV30 .
CASRGGLAGSYNEQFF TRBJ2-1 TRBV28 .
CASSGVAGAATDTQYF TRBJ2-3 TRBV9 .
CASSQDRASAQYF TRBJ2-7 TRBV4-3 .
CAISESGGVETQYF TRBJ2-5 TRBV10-3 .
CASSFLLAGGNEQFF TRBJ2-1 TRBV5-4 .
CASSFGGQANEKLFF TRBJ1-4 TRBV7-2 .
CATSSRLVAGVGSSYNEQFF TRBJ2-1 TRBV15 .
CAISESEQGVYTEAFF TRBJ1-1 TRBV10-3 .
CASSLGGNSYEQYF TRBJ2-7 TRBV27 .
CASSAGLGQGRIEKLFF TRBJ1-4 TRBV5-4 .
CASAGGSPDTQYF TRBJ2-3 TRBV6-5 once
CASSLSSGGDNQPQHF TRBJ1-5 TRBV28 .
CASSVGIAGIQETQYF TRBJ2-5 TRBV9 .
CASSHKTGNYGYTF TRBJ1-2 TRBV14 .
CASSLTGSDTQYF TRBJ2-3 TRBV7-2 .
CASSLGQGGNTIYF TRBJ1-3 TRBV6-5 .
CASSPPTWQGSYEQYF TRBJ2-7 TRBV18 .
CAIGQGGQETQYF TRBJ2-5 TRBV10-3 .
CAWSDRGPYEQYF TRBJ2-7 TRBV30 .
CASSKGTDSGPNQPQHF TRBJ1-5 TRBV21-1 .
CASSRISTFTGELFF TRBJ2-2 TRBV6-5 .
CSATGPSWQYF TRBJ2-7 TRBV20-1 once
CASSTWVRTGGQPQHF TRBJ1-5 TRBV19 .
CASSQSADRYTGELFF TRBJ2-2 TRBV4-3 .
CASSRTSANNEQFF TRBJ2-1 TRBV11-3 once
CASSLPGLAGGYTF TRBJ1-2 TRBV5-4 .
CASSWASGGTYEQYF TRBJ2-7 TRBV11-2 .
CASSIGTEANTGELFF TRBJ2-2 TRBV2 .
CASSLALKLPGSYNEQFF TRBJ2-1 TRBV7-6 .
CASSEGQGGEAFF TRBJ1-1 TRBV6-4 .
CASSVTVNTGELFF TRBJ2-2 TRBV5-1 .
CASSFSSTDTQYF TRBJ2-3 TRBV7-9 .
CASSLGGSRETQYF TRBJ2-5 TRBV5-1 .
CASSPQGGENIQYF TRBJ2-4 TRBV18 .
CASSNGLSPYTDTQYF TRBJ2-3 TRBV5-1 .
CASSLGDPLTDTQYF TRBJ2-3 TRBV7-3 .
CAISLAANTGELFF TRBJ2-2 TRBV10-3 .
CASSFGQGHYEQYF TRBJ2-7 TRBV5-8 .
CASSPAGPNQPQHF TRBJ1-5 TRBV5-1 .
CASSQDSPWIGQFF TRBJ2-1 TRBV5-1 .
CASKTGGYNEQFF TRBJ2-1 TRBV19 .